The 29 T cell receptor beta chains given below trace back to one sample, sequenced in a study of post-analysis software for immune sequencing data. Libraries were made from TCR beta cDNA, and they carried unique molecular identifiers. TCRdb re-analysed the PCR reads in MiXCR, keeping a single row per CDR3 protein. Among hundreds of thousands of distinct CDR3 sequences, roughly 45% were seen once, and the ten largest hold about 12%. These TCRs are of unknown antigen specificity. Broader study findings: Patients used several TRBV segments, including TRBV5-6, TRBV5-1 and TRBV20-1, more often than controls.

Material: blood. The receptor source for this set is a girl aged 10 to 17 with multiple sclerosis.

V is TRBV20-1 and J is TRBJ2-7; possibly TRBD1 for D (5 bases). Between the trimmed V and J ends, which lost 4 bases and 2 bases, there was a span of 12 bases. Germline-derived CDR1 and CDR2 are DFQATT and SNEGSKA (reference sequence). The CDR3 covers 13 residues. Here the CDR3 DNA reads TGCAGTGCTATTTCAGGGCAGACCTACGAGCAGTACTTC. This sequence encodes CSAISGQTYEQYF.

CDR3 nucleotide sequence: TGTGCCAGCAGTTTCAGGGGCGACTATGGCTACACCTTC. Amino acid sequence: CASSFRGDYGYTF. The rearrangement links TRBV12-3 or TRBV12-4 to TRBJ1-2; maybe TRBD1 (6 bases). This CDR3 is built from 13 residues. V lost 3 bases to trimming and J lost 3 bases, with 8 bases between them.

The table lists this clonotype with a few counts. This sequence joins TRBV12-3 or TRBV12-4 and TRBJ2-1; 8 nucleotides line up with TRBD2. This CDR3 region has 18 residues. V trimming: 0 bases; J trimming: 0 bases; junction bases outside the gene matches: 7. The CDR3 sequence: CASSLAQVSGASYNEQFF. CDR3 DNA sequence: TGTGCCAGCAGTTTAGCTCAAGTTAGCGGGGCCTCCTACAATGAGCAGTTCTTC.

The chain combines TRBV3-1 with TRBJ2-7; tentatively, D is TRBD1 or TRBD2 (5 bases each). This CDR3 comprises 15 residues. From germline, CDR1 is LGHDT and CDR2 YNNKEL (reference sequence). V lost 0 bases to trimming and J lost 3 bases, with 12 bases between them. CDR3 amino acids: CASSQEGVSIYEQYF. The CDR3 bases are TGTGCCAGCAGCCAAGAGGGGGTGTCAATCTACGAGCAGTACTTC.

This clonotype was observed at least ten times. The CDR3 loop reads CSVERRYGYTF. The CDR3 bases are TGCAGCGTTGAACGGCGCTATGGCTACACCTTC. V usage is TRBV29-1 and J usage is TRBJ1-2; D call uncertain. V gave up 2 bases and J gave up 4 bases, with 5 bases separating them. Germline V gene lookup returns CDR1 SQVTM and CDR2 ANQGSEA. This CDR3 has 11 residues.

This clonotype was seen only a few times. The V and J genes are TRBV12-3 or TRBV12-4 and TRBJ2-4; tentatively, D is TRBD1 (6 bases). Trimming took 10 bases from V and 1 from J, leaving 8 bases between them. The CDR3 spans 12 residues. The CDR3 sequence is CATQGAKNIQYF. DNA for the CDR3: TGTGCCACTCAGGGGGCCAAAAACATTCAGTACTTC.

This rearrangement joins TRBV6-1 to TRBJ2-5; the match to TRBD1 covers 8 bases. The CDR3 consists of 15 residues. The V gene's germline CDR1 is MNHNS and CDR2 SASEGT. V gave up 6 bases and J gave up 1 base; unmatched junction bases: 7. The CDR3 loop reads CASRKDRGGQETQYF. CDR3 coding DNA: TGTGCCAGCAGGAAAGACAGGGGAGGCCAAGAGACCCAGTACTTC.

The J gene is TRBJ2-1, the V gene TRBV5-1, with TRBD2 matching 9 bases. Germline V gene lookup returns CDR1 SGHRS and CDR2 YFSETQ. This CDR3 contains 15 residues. V dropped 0 bases and J dropped 10; count of bases not matched to a gene: 8. Here the CDR3 reads CASSLGTSAVSEQFF. Written as DNA, the CDR3 is TGCGCCAGCAGCTTGGGGACTAGCGCGGTTAGCGAGCAGTTCTTC.

The rearrangement joins TRBV3-1 to TRBJ2-1, with D perhaps TRBD1 (5 bases). The CDR3 covers 14 residues. Trimming removed 4 bases at V and 5 bases at J, with 12 bases between. The germline V gene encodes CDR1 LGHDT and CDR2 YNNKEL (reference sequence). This CDR3 is CASSRTTEDNEQFF. DNA of the CDR3: TGTGCCAGCAGCCGGACGACAGAGGACAATGAGCAGTTCTTC.

This clonotype has just a few counts. CDR3 in amino acids: CASSPRLSGANVLTF. CDR3 in DNA: TGTGCCAGCAGTCCTCGGCTCTCTGGGGCCAACGTCCTGACTTTC. This chain links TRBV28 with TRBJ2-6; D remains unclear. The CDR3 is made up of 15 amino acids. The V end was cut by 5 bases, the J end by 0 bases, with 8 bases between. Per the germline V gene, CDR1 is MDHEN and CDR2 is SYDVKM.

V usage is TRBV20-1 and J usage is TRBJ2-1; D unresolved. The germline gives CDR1 DFQATT, CDR2 SNEGSKA (reference sequence). Trimming took off 0 bases at V and 9 bases at J, with 9 bases between the two ends. CDR3 length: 12 residues. The CDR3 protein is CSARDRVGEQFF. CDR3 DNA sequence: TGCAGTGCTAGAGATCGTGTAGGTGAGCAGTTCTTC.

The CDR3 reads CSAASVNTEAFF. DNA for the CDR3: TGCAGCGCCGCGAGTGTGAACACTGAAGCTTTCTTT. This chain links TRBV29-1 with TRBJ1-1; no definite D call. Germline values: CDR1 SQVTM, CDR2 ANQGSEA. The CDR3 is made up of 12 amino acids. V was pared by 7 bases and J by 0 bases, with 9 bases between.

This sequence joins TRBV7-8 and TRBJ2-5, with 7 bases identical to TRBD1. The J call is in doubt because the DNA end fits TRBJ2-7 better. The germline CDR1 and CDR2 sequences are SGHVS and FQNEAQ. This CDR3 spans 15 amino acids. The CDR3 DNA follows: TGTGCCAGCAGCTTAGAGATTAGATCAGGGGGCGAGCAGTACTTC. Protein: CASSLEIRSGGEQYF.

The J gene is TRBJ1-5, the V gene TRBV5-6, with D perhaps matching TRBD1 (5 bases). Germline V lookup: CDR1 SGHDT, CDR2 YYEEEE. CDR3 length: 15 amino acids. Between the trimmed V and J ends, which lost 0 bases and 5 bases, there was a span of 12 bases. The CDR3 coding sequence is TGTGCCAGCAGCTTGGCCATGCTGGGGGATCAGCCCCAGCATTTT. Translating it yields CASSLAMLGDQPQHF. The full variable domain, rest sourced from reference TRBV5-6 and TRBJ1-5, is DAGVTQSPTHLIKTRGQQVTLRCSPKSGHDTVSWYQQALGQGPQFIFQYYEEEERQRGNFPDRFSGHQFPNYSSELNVNALLLGDSALYLCASSLAMLGDQPQHFGDGTRLSIL.

The sample holds many counts of this clonotype. Given a much more abundant clone one base away, this may be a read error. V is TRBV15 and J is TRBJ2-5, with D tentatively TRBD1 (6 bases). In germline, CDR1 is LNHNV, CDR2 YYDKDF (reference sequence). The CDR3 is 14 residues long. V lost 5 bases and J lost 11, with 21 bases in between. CDR3 residues: CATSRRTEYNEQYF. The CDR3 DNA follows: TGTGCCACCAGCCGCCGGACAGAATACAATGAGCAGTACTTC.

The rearrangement links TRBV7-9 to TRBJ1-4, with 7 nucleotides matching TRBD1. V trimming: 4 bases; J trimming: 4 bases; junction bases outside the gene matches: 9. The V gene's germline CDR1 is SEHNR and CDR2 FQNEAQ (reference sequence). This CDR3 is 16 amino acids long. The CDR3 DNA follows: TGTGCCAGCAGCTCTAGACAGGGCTGGGGTAATGAAAAACTGTTTTTT. This sequence encodes CASSSRQGWGNEKLFF. The full variable domain, with the rest looked up from reference TRBV7-9 and TRBJ1-4, is DTGVSQNPRHKITKRGQNVTFRCDPISEHNRLYWYRQTLGQGPEFLTYFQNEAQLEKSRLLSDRFSAERPKGSFSTLEIQRTEQGDSAMYLCASSSRQGWGNEKLFFGSGTQLSVL.

This clonotype was found once. The V gene is TRBV28, the J gene TRBJ1-4; D might be TRBD1 (6 bases). The CDR3 runs 14 residues. V lost 5 bases to trimming and J lost 6 bases, with 13 bases between them. CDR1 MDHEN and CDR2 SYDVKM come from the germline V gene. CDR3 in DNA: TGTGCCAGCAGTACTACAGGGTGGGATGAAAAACTGTTTTTT. Encoded protein: CASSTTGWDEKLFF.

This clonotype was seen only a few times. The chain links TRBV5-1 to TRBJ2-7, with TRBD1 as a possible D gene (6 bases). V lost 3 bases and J 3 bases, leaving 10 bases between the germline ends. Germline-derived CDR1 and CDR2 are SGHRS and YFSETQ. CDR3 size: 13 residues. The CDR3 region has the DNA TGCGCCAGCAGCTCGGGGACACTCTACGAGCAGTACTTC. It encodes CASSSGTLYEQYF.

This clonotype was seen repeatedly, ten times or more. V is TRBV28 and J is TRBJ2-7; no reliable D call. Trimming cost V 4 bases and J 0 bases, with 13 bases left between them. Germline values: CDR1 MDHEN, CDR2 SYDVKM. The CDR3 has 15 residues. CDR3: CASSSRRPSSYEQYF. The CDR3, as DNA: TGTGCCAGCAGTTCTAGACGGCCGAGCTCCTACGAGCAGTACTTC.

The rearrangement links TRBV15 to TRBJ2-3; D perhaps matches TRBD2 (6 bases). The length of the CDR3 is 15 residues. From germline, CDR1 is LNHNV and CDR2 YYDKDF (reference sequence). The V end lost 4 bases, the J end lost 4 bases, and 15 bases lay between the germline ends. CDR3 region: CATSMEGFPPDTQYF. For the CDR3, the DNA is TGTGCCACCAGCATGGAGGGATTCCCCCCAGATACGCAGTATTTT.

This chain connects TRBV7-9 to TRBJ2-3; 7 nucleotides line up with TRBD1. This CDR3 is 13 amino acids long. The J segment lost 5 bases and the V segment lost 5 bases, leaving 4 bases of the junction unmatched. Germline V gene sequence: CDR1 SEHNR, CDR2 FQNEAQ (reference sequence). The CDR3 sequence is CASSADREDTQYF. DNA of the CDR3: TGTGCCAGCAGCGCCGACAGGGAAGATACGCAGTATTTT. Together with reference TRBV7-9 and TRBJ2-3, the CDR3 gives the full variable domain: DTGVSQNPRHKITKRGQNVTFRCDPISEHNRLYWYRQTLGQGPEFLTYFQNEAQLEKSRLLSDRFSAERPKGSFSTLEIQRTEQGDSAMYLCASSADREDTQYFGPGTRLTVL.

V is TRBV7-8 and J is TRBJ2-1, with TRBD2 matching 11 bases. CDR3 length equals 14 residues. CDR1 is SGHVS and CDR2 is FQNEAQ in the germline V gene. J lost 8 bases, V lost 5 bases, and 5 bases had no gene match. The CDR3 DNA reads as TGTGCCAGCAGCCCCATGACTAGCGGGGATGAGCAGTTCTTC. This translates into CASSPMTSGDEQFF.

V is TRBV29-1 and J is TRBJ2-1, with 7 positions matching TRBD2. The CDR3 runs 13 residues. Germline V gene data show CDR1 as SQVTM and CDR2 as ANQGSEA. This CDR3 reads CSQTGGEDNEQFF. CDR3 DNA: TGCAGTCAAACGGGGGGTGAGGACAATGAGCAGTTCTTC.

This clonotype has only a few counts. For the CDR3, the DNA is TGCAGCGCAAAGCGGGAGCAGTACAATGAGCAGTTCTTC. Its protein product is CSAKREQYNEQFF. This rearrangement joins TRBV29-1 to TRBJ2-1; 8 bases match TRBD2. CDR1 SQVTM and CDR2 ANQGSEA come from the germline V gene. The CDR3 runs to 13 residues. The V segment lost 7 bases and the J segment 4 bases; nucleotides outside the gene matches: 6.

This clonotype was seen a handful of times. The CDR3 sequence is CASSLFVAGQGAKNIQYF. The CDR3 nucleotides read TGTGCCAGCAGCTTATTTGTCGCGGGGCAGGGGGCCAAAAACATTCAGTACTTC. This chain joins TRBV13 and TRBJ2-4; either TRBD1 or TRBD2 may supply D (6 bases each). V was cut by 2 bases and J by 1 base, with 18 bases left in between. CDR3 length equals 18 residues. Germline V CDR1 and CDR2: PRHDT, FYEKMQ (reference sequence).

The chain couples TRBV6-5 to TRBJ2-7, with 12 nucleotides matching TRBD2. Germline V lookup: CDR1 MNHEY, CDR2 SVGAGI. CDR3 size: 15 residues. The junction had 9 bases not matched to a gene; V was cut back by 10 bases and J by 2 bases. CDR3 amino acids: CATSKLAGGPYEQYF. CDR3 nucleotide sequence: TGTGCCACCTCGAAGCTAGCGGGAGGGCCCTACGAGCAGTACTTC.

CDR3 nucleotide sequence: TGTGCCAGCAGCCAAGCGTCGGCGGGAGGGATCCAAGAGACCCAGTACTTC. Translated, it gives CASSQASAGGIQETQYF. The chain joins TRBV4-2 to TRBJ2-5; 9 bases are shared with TRBD2. The J segment lost 1 base and the V segment lost 1 base, leaving 7 bases of the junction unmatched. The CDR3 sequence is 17 residues long. Germline loops: CDR1 LGHNA, CDR2 YNFKEQ.

This chain's CDR3 is CSVSRWGTENYNEQFF. As DNA, the CDR3 is TGCAGCGTTTCGAGGTGGGGGACAGAGAACTACAATGAGCAGTTCTTC. The rearrangement joins TRBV29-1 to TRBJ2-1; 7 bases are shared with TRBD1. The CDR3 contains 16 residues. Per the germline V gene, CDR1 is SQVTM and CDR2 is ANQGSEA. J was trimmed by 3 bases and V by 5 bases; bases with no gene match: 13.

This clonotype was detected a few times. The V and J genes are TRBV24-1 and TRBJ1-1; no firm D call. Trimming removed 3 bases from V and 3 bases from J, with 10 bases in between. CDR1 and CDR2 (germline): KGHDR, SFDVKD. There are 14 residues in the CDR3. CDR3 nucleotides: TGTGCCACCAGTGATGAGGGCACGCACACTGAAGCTTTCTTT. Protein product: CATSDEGTHTEAFF.